These 25 T cell receptor beta chains share one sample of origin, sequenced in a study of shared clonotypes between healthy human individuals. The protocol was immunoSEQ multiplex PCR, while the TCRdb copy is restricted to in-frame clones and leaves out a portion. Among 100,000 to 120,000 clones listed, approximately 70% were seen once. The material sequenced was memory CD8+ T cells sorted from blood. The subset was: CD45RO+ cells pooled with CCR7-negative TemRA cells. All receptors derive from a woman between 25 and 40 years old in good health.

CDR3 region: CASSQGPREKLFF. CDR3 in DNA: TGCGCCAGCAGCCAAGGCCCCCGTGAAAAACTGTTTTTT. V usage is TRBV4-1 and J usage is TRBJ1-4; D unclear. The CDR3 runs 13 residues. The germline V gene has CDR1 MGHRA and CDR2 YSYEKL. The V gene lost 1 base and the J gene lost 7 bases, with 7 bases spanning the gap.

The chain has TRBV5-1 and TRBJ1-1, with D perhaps TRBD1 (6 bases). The CDR3 loop spans 15 amino acids. V was cut by 4 bases and J by 5 bases, with 18 bases left in between. Germline lookup yields CDR1 SGHRS and CDR2 YFSETQ. The CDR3 DNA reads TGCGCCAGCAGCCCACACCGACAGGAGGCTACTGAAGCTTTCTTT. Amino acids: CASSPHRQEATEAFF.

This clone was seen only a few times. The chain combines TRBV6-1 with TRBJ2-1, with 9 positions matching TRBD1. The germline V gene has CDR1 MNHNS and CDR2 SASEGT. This CDR3 has 16 residues. Trimming at V came to 0 bases and at J to 6 bases, leaving 6 bases not matched to a gene. CDR3 in amino acids: CASSEASGTGSNEQFF. Here the CDR3 DNA reads TGTGCCAGCAGTGAAGCATCAGGGACAGGGTCCAATGAGCAGTTCTTC.

This clone was recorded a few times. The gene calls are TRBV25-1 and TRBJ2-2; 8 positions match TRBD2. Germline loops: CDR1 MGHDK, CDR2 SYGVNS. The CDR3 spans 14 residues. Losses at the gene ends were 7 bases for V and 9 bases for J; bases not matched to a gene: 10. For the CDR3, the DNA is TGTGCCAGCATTGAGACGGGAGGGCCCAGGGAGCTGTTTTTT. The encoded protein is CASIETGGPRELFF.

V gene TRBV28 combines with J gene TRBJ2-1; D remains ambiguous. Trimming left V 4 bases short and J 4 bases short, with 11 bases between. From germline, CDR1 is MDHEN and CDR2 SYDVKM. The CDR3 sequence is 14 residues long. CDR3 nucleotides: TGTGCCAGCAGTTGGAACTTTCGGTACAATGAGCAGTTCTTC. It codes for CASSWNFRYNEQFF.

The rearrangement uses TRBV6-4 and TRBJ2-1, with D perhaps TRBD2 (6 bases). Germline loops: CDR1 MRHNA, CDR2 SNTAGT. The CDR3 is 16 amino acids. Trimming pared 0 bases from V and 1 base from J, leaving 10 bases between. CDR3 protein: CASSDSAGLSYNEQFF. The DNA of the CDR3 is TGTGCCAGCAGTGACTCGGCGGGGTTGTCCTACAATGAGCAGTTCTTC.

The chain recombines TRBV6-5 with TRBJ2-2; D is ambiguous. Germline V gives CDR1 MNHEY, CDR2 SVGAGI. V lost 0 bases to trimming and J lost 5 bases, with 13 bases between them. The CDR3 contains 16 residues. CDR3 amino acids: CASSYSAPWNTGELFF. In DNA form, the CDR3 reads TGTGCCAGCAGTTACTCGGCACCTTGGAATACCGGGGAGCTGTTTTTT.

This clone has only a few counts. J is TRBJ2-7 and V is TRBV7-9, with 7 bases lining up with TRBD2. This CDR3 has 15 residues. Germline loops: CDR1 SEHNR, CDR2 FQNEAQ (reference sequence). V trimming: 6 bases; J trimming: 1 base; junction bases outside the gene matches: 9. The CDR3 reads CASSRGDLQSYEQYF. In DNA form, the CDR3 reads TGTGCCAGCAGTCGGGGGGACCTCCAGTCCTACGAGCAGTACTTC.

The J gene is TRBJ2-5, the V gene TRBV5-4; possibly TRBD1 for D (7 bases). TRBJ2-7 explains the end of the DNA better; the J call may be wrong. Germline CDR1 and CDR2: SGHNT and YYREEE (reference sequence). CDR3 length: 16 amino acids. The CDR3 sequence is CASSDREKGAIHEQYF. The CDR3 DNA sequence: TGTGCCAGCAGTGACCGGGAGAAGGGGGCGATCCACGAGCAGTACTTC.

The chain recombines TRBV6-1 with TRBJ2-7; 9 bases fit TRBD2. V was clipped by 6 bases and J by 0 bases; unmatched bases: 6. The CDR3 is 15 amino acids. The germline V gene has CDR1 MNHNS and CDR2 SASEGT. The CDR3 DNA is TGTGCCAGCAGGGGACTAGCTGAATACTCCTACGAGCAGTACTTC. Translated, it gives CASRGLAEYSYEQYF.

V usage is TRBV19 and J usage is TRBJ1-1, with D possibly matching TRBD1 (5 bases). Trimming left V 7 bases short and J 0 bases short, with 9 bases between. This CDR3 is 13 amino acids long. CDR1 LNHDA and CDR2 SQIVND come from the germline V gene (reference sequence). CDR3 loop: CASKWGVNTEAFF. The CDR3 DNA reads TGTGCCAGTAAGTGGGGCGTGAACACTGAAGCTTTCTTT.

Points on this clone: A much larger clone lies a single base off, so this may be a read error. CDR3 residues: CASSPRRGTSRTDTQYF. CDR3 coding DNA: TGTGCCAGCAGCCCCAGACGCGGGACTTCGCGCACAGATACGCAGTATTTT. The chain employs TRBV5-8 and TRBJ2-3, with TRBD2 as a possible D gene (6 bases). Between the trimmed V and J ends, which lost 4 bases and 1 base, there was a span of 19 bases. The CDR3 is 17 residues long. The germline gives CDR1 SGHTS, CDR2 YDEGEE.

The V gene is TRBV5-1, the J gene TRBJ1-2; no definite D call. Per the germline V gene, CDR1 is SGHRS and CDR2 is YFSETQ. The CDR3 consists of 14 residues. Trimming stripped 0 bases from V and 4 bases from J, with 10 bases between. This chain's CDR3 is CASSLERPFYGYTF. CDR3 nucleotide sequence: TGCGCCAGCAGCTTGGAGCGTCCTTTCTATGGCTACACCTTC.

Ten or more counts support this clone. The chain uses TRBV5-1 and TRBJ2-7; 7 bases match TRBD1. After removal of 2 bases from V and 4 bases from J, the junction contained 3 bases not matched to a gene. The CDR3 length is 13 residues. Per the germline V gene, CDR1 is SGHRS and CDR2 is YFSETQ. CDR3 in amino acids: CASSFRGQYEQYF. Written as DNA, the CDR3 is TGCGCCAGCAGCTTTAGGGGGCAGTACGAGCAGTACTTC.

The chain carries TRBV28 and TRBJ2-7; possibly TRBD1 or TRBD2 for D (6 bases each). There are 15 residues in the CDR3. The germline CDR1 and CDR2 sequences are MDHEN and SYDVKM. V was cut by 8 bases and J by 7 bases, with 24 bases left in between. The CDR3 sequence is CASLWGLGERAEQYF. CDR3 nucleotides: TGTGCCAGCCTGTGGGGGCTGGGGGAGCGGGCTGAGCAGTACTTC.

Regarding this clone: Other DNA sequences of this sample code for an identical CDR3. V is TRBV14 and J is TRBJ1-1; unclear D gene. With 1 base removed from V and 3 bases from J, the gap between germline ends came to 9 bases. CDR3 size: 14 residues. Germline-derived CDR1 and CDR2 are SGHDN and FVKESK. The DNA of the CDR3 is TGTGCCAGCAGCCAAGTATCCGGGTACACTGAAGCTTTCTTT. Translation gives CASSQVSGYTEAFF.

This clone was recorded many times. The chain carries TRBV7-9 and TRBJ2-7, with 8 bases fitting TRBD1. Trimming cost V 5 bases and J 5 bases; bases outside gene matches: 14. This CDR3 spans 16 amino acids. Per the germline V gene, CDR1 is SEHNR and CDR2 is FQNEAQ (reference sequence). The CDR3 nucleotides read TGTGCCAGCAGCGTTCTTGGGACAGGTTTCCGCCACGAGCAGTACTTC. Translation: CASSVLGTGFRHEQYF.

The rearrangement links TRBV5-6 to TRBJ2-1; 10 bases map to TRBD2. The J segment lost 8 bases and the V segment lost 0 bases, leaving 5 bases of the junction unmatched. There are 15 residues in the CDR3. CDR1 is SGHDT and CDR2 is YYEEEE in the germline V gene. CDR3 in amino acids: CASSLVLAGEHEQFF. Here the CDR3 DNA reads TGTGCCAGCAGCTTGGTTCTAGCGGGAGAACATGAGCAGTTCTTC.

To note about this clone: A much larger clone is a single base away; this may be a read error. The V and J genes are TRBV5-4 and TRBJ2-2; D is perhaps TRBD1 (6 bases). CDR1 and CDR2 (germline): SGHNT, YYREEE (reference sequence). This CDR3 comprises 13 residues. V was shortened by 5 bases and J by 3 bases, with 8 bases between the two germline ends. The CDR3 here is CASSSGDTGELFF. In DNA form, the CDR3 reads TGTGCCAGCAGTTCAGGGGACACCGGGGAGCTGTTTTTT. Variable domain in full (rest from reference TRBV5-4 and TRBJ2-2): ETGVTQSPTHLIKTRGQQVTLRCSSQSGHNTVSWYQQALGQGPQFIFQYYREEENGRGNFPPRFSGLQFPNYSSELNVNALELDDSALYLCASSSGDTGELFFGEGSRLTVL.

There are a few counts of this clone. The V call is TRBV4-1, the J call TRBJ2-7; the match to TRBD2 covers 8 bases. The CDR3 has 15 residues. Per the germline V gene, CDR1 is MGHRA and CDR2 is YSYEKL. Trimming at V came to 3 bases and at J to 7 bases, leaving 11 bases not matched to a gene. CDR3 sequence reads: CASSQLNGLAREQYF. The DNA of the CDR3 is TGCGCCAGCAGCCAGCTAAACGGACTAGCTAGGGAGCAGTACTTC.

V and J are TRBV5-1 and TRBJ2-5, with D possibly matching TRBD1 (5 bases). The ends were cut back, 1 base at V and 2 bases at J, with 12 bases in the middle. This CDR3 is built from 15 residues. Per the germline V gene, CDR1 is SGHRS and CDR2 is YFSETQ. CDR3 amino acids: CASSLTPTVQETQYF. The DNA for the CDR3 is TGCGCCAGCAGCTTGACTCCGACAGTTCAAGAGACCCAGTACTTC.

This sequence joins TRBV11-2 and TRBJ2-6; 8 nucleotides agree with TRBD1. Germline CDR1 and CDR2: SGHAT and FQNNGV. V dropped 6 bases and J dropped 2; count of bases not matched to a gene: 6. CDR3 length equals 16 residues. Here the CDR3 DNA reads TGTGCCAGCAGTTCCCGGACAGGGACTGGGGCCAACGTCCTGACTTTC. Its translation is CASSSRTGTGANVLTF.

The CDR3 DNA reads TGTGCCAGCAGTGAATCGGACGGCCATCAGCCCCAGCATTTT. Its translation is CASSESDGHQPQHF. The V gene is TRBV6-1, the J gene TRBJ1-5; D gene unclear. Germline V gives CDR1 MNHNS, CDR2 SASEGT. Deletions cut 2 bases from V and 5 bases from J, with 10 bases between. CDR3 length: 14 residues.

The chain has TRBV21-1 and TRBJ1-5; TRBD1 is taken as the D call from the table, unchecked against the DNA. TRBV21-1 is assigned pseudogene status. This CDR3 contains 17 residues. The CDR3 coding sequence is TGTGCCAGCAGCACGCTAACAGGGGGCTTGGGCAATCAGCCCCAGCATTTT. This encodes CASSTLTGGLGNQPQHF.

The chain has TRBV13 and TRBJ2-7; unclear D gene. The V and J ends lost 0 bases and 4 bases respectively, with 7 bases between them. The CDR3 runs 13 residues. Germline V gene data show CDR1 as PRHDT and CDR2 as FYEKMQ (reference sequence). For the CDR3, the DNA is TGTGCCAGCAGCTTAGGGCAGCAGTACGAGCAGTACTTC. Translating it yields CASSLGQQYEQYF.